This T cell receptor (beta chain) was identified in a study of blood T cell repertoires in COVID-19. This clone occurred a few times. Germline V CDR1 and CDR2: SGHTA, FQGNSA. V was shortened by 2 bases and J by 7 bases, with 11 bases between the two germline ends. The CDR3 runs to 13 residues. Profiling relied on immunoSEQ multiplex PCR, and the TCRdb table lists in-frame clones only, not all of them. This sample has under 250,000 clones; 80% to 85% occur once, and the top ten carry under 5%. The specimen was peripheral blood. The chain combines TRBV7-2 with TRBJ2-5, with no clear D. The receptor was derived from a man in his fifties or sixties with active or convalescent COVID-19. The CDR3 loop reads CASSLLGVGTQYF. The CDR3 DNA follows: TGTGCCAGCAGCTTACTAGGAGTTGGGACCCAGTACTTC.